This TCR beta chain was identified during a study of identical twins. The CDR3 sequence is 13 residues long. The germline CDR1 and CDR2 sequences are LGHDT and YNNKEL (reference sequence). Trimming took 2 bases from V and 5 from J, leaving 9 bases between them. The study's findings and limits: Within cord blood, abundant beta clonotypes carried fewer insertions, but memory repertoires showed no such trend.

A single record per CDR3 protein comes from TCRdb applying MiXCR to the 5' RACE reads. The table lists some 900,000 distinct CDR3 sequences, approximately 13% of them singletons. There are many counts of this clonotype. What it binds is not known. The sample was also reused in another study, on yellow fever vaccine responses in identical twins. That paper notes: A vaccine T cell response that seemed partly convergent and partly personalized was reported in twins.

This clonotype originated in a woman between 18 and 30 years old in good health. The chain is built from TRBV3-1 and TRBJ2-5; weak D call: TRBD1 (6 bases). The sample comprised PBMCs. DNA of the CDR3: TGTGCCAGCAGCCAAAGGGGGTCTGAGACCCAGTACTTC. It translates to CASSQRGSETQYF.